Following are 30 T cell receptor beta chains from one sample sequenced in a study of T cells after yellow fever vaccination (dated by TCRdb to about 2019). In the paper's terms, the treatment or condition label means: live attenuated yellow fever vaccine strain. Library preparation was by 5' RACE. Data came from an Illumina HiSeq 2500. TCRdb reprocessed the public reads (quality trimming at Q25 with fastp, clone calling with MiXCR) and kept in-frame beta chains. Every distinct CDR3 protein forms one entry, paired with its most common genes and DNA. The sample table shows tens of thousands of distinct CDR3 sequences, and 5% to 6% are seen once. The ten largest make up roughly 41% of the sample. The specimen was CD8+ T cells sorted from PBMCs, collected 10 days after the yellow fever booster vaccination. Receptors originate from a man in his thirties or forties who received the YFV17D yellow fever vaccine.

This clonotype showed up many times. The rearrangement uses TRBV5-1 and TRBJ1-1; no clear D gene. The CDR3 totals 13 residues. Germline lookup yields CDR1 SGHRS and CDR2 YFSETQ. The V end lost 4 bases, the J end lost 4 bases, and 11 bases lay between the germline ends. The CDR3 loop is CASSPEGSTEAFF. DNA of the CDR3: TGCGCCAGCAGCCCGGAGGGCTCCACTGAAGCTTTCTTT.

This clonotype has a count of ten or more. V usage is TRBV6-2 or TRBV6-3 and J usage is TRBJ2-7, with D possibly being TRBD1 or TRBD2 (6 bases each). V lost 6 bases to trimming and J lost 0 bases, with 30 bases between them. CDR3 size: 20 residues. Germline loops: CDR1 MNHEY, CDR2 SVGEGT. DNA for the CDR3: TGTGCCAGCAGCGTAGGGGGGCTCCTCGGAGTCGGTCCGAGCTCCTACGAGCAGTACTTC. This gives the protein CASSVGGLLGVGPSSYEQYF.

This clonotype was observed many times. The chain links TRBV4-2 to TRBJ2-7; 11 bases map to TRBD2. The CDR3 contains 15 residues. Germline CDR1 LGHNA, CDR2 YNFKEQ. Losses at the gene ends were 4 bases for V and 4 bases for J; bases not matched to a gene: 6. This CDR3 reads CASSRPGLAEYEQYF. As DNA, the CDR3 is TGTGCCAGCAGCCGACCGGGACTAGCGGAGTACGAGCAGTACTTC.

The chain joins TRBV28 to TRBJ2-3; D is undetermined. Germline V lookup: CDR1 MDHEN, CDR2 SYDVKM. V gave up 7 bases and J gave up 2 bases, with 10 bases separating them. This CDR3 has 13 amino acids. The CDR3 loop is CASTLGFTDTQYF. The CDR3 bases are TGTGCCAGCACCCTAGGGTTCACAGATACGCAGTATTTT.

Ten or more counts support this clonotype. The J gene is TRBJ2-7, the V gene TRBV4-3; 7 positions agree with TRBD1. With V trimmed by 3 bases and J by 0 bases, 5 bases remained unmatched. The CDR3 length is 15 residues. The germline gives CDR1 LGHNA, CDR2 YSLEER. CDR3 sequence: CASSHLTGSSYEQYF. The CDR3 DNA reads as TGCGCCAGCAGCCACCTGACAGGGTCCTCCTACGAGCAGTACTTC.

This clonotype has more than one count but fewer than ten. The limits of the CDR3 on the DNA are not certain, so only TCRdb's listed CDR3 is given. The chain has TRBV7-5 and TRBJ2-7; no DNA check was done on the table's D call, TRBD2. TRBV7-5 corresponds to a pseudogene. The CDR3 length is 18 residues, termini included. This CDR3 is CISVPEAGVYCWEDEQYF.

This clonotype was seen repeatedly, ten times or more. V gene TRBV28 combines with J gene TRBJ2-5; possibly TRBD2 for D (5 bases). From germline, CDR1 is MDHEN and CDR2 SYDVKM. Trimming shortened V by 8 bases and J by 10 bases, and 14 bases separated the two germline ends. The CDR3 totals 11 residues. The CDR3 coding sequence is TGTGCCAGCGAGAGGTTAGGGAGCCAGTACTTC. Translation gives CASERLGSQYF. The full variable domain, with the rest looked up from reference TRBV28 and TRBJ2-5, is DVKVTQSSRYLVKRTGEKVFLECVQDMDHENMFWYRQDPGLGLRLIYFSYDVKMKEKGDIPEGYSVSREKKERFSLILESASTNQTSMYLCASERLGSQYFGPGTRLLVL.

In its sample, this clonotype was seen many times. The chain uses TRBV11-2 and TRBJ2-2, with 7 bases identical to TRBD2. Germline CDR1 and CDR2: SGHAT and FQNNGV. CDR3 size: 14 residues. V lost 5 bases to trimming and J lost 5 bases; unmatched junction nucleotides: 5. CDR3 in amino acids: CASSPPGGTGELFF. In DNA form, the CDR3 reads TGTGCCAGCAGCCCCCCGGGGGGTACCGGGGAGCTGTTTTTT.

There are many counts of this clonotype. The rearrangement links TRBV5-1 to TRBJ2-1, with TRBD2 identical over 12 bases. V shed 4 bases, J shed 2 bases, and the junction held 7 bases outside the gene matches. Per the germline V gene, CDR1 is SGHRS and CDR2 is YFSETQ. The CDR3 has 17 amino acids. The CDR3 sequence is CASSTRLAGAPYNEQFF. The CDR3 DNA reads as TGCGCCAGCAGCACTAGACTAGCGGGAGCCCCCTACAATGAGCAGTTCTTC.

In this sample, this clonotype turned up many times. The chain carries TRBV5-1 and TRBJ2-5; D call uncertain. V was pared by 0 bases and J by 5 bases, with 17 bases between. The CDR3 sequence is 16 residues long. The germline CDR1 and CDR2 sequences are SGHRS and YFSETQ. CDR3 coding DNA: TGCGCCAGCAGCTTGGGGCGACGGGCCGGTGGGGAGACCCAGTACTTC. Translated: CASSLGRRAGGETQYF.

In this sample, this clonotype turned up many times. V usage is TRBV5-6 and J usage is TRBJ1-5; 9 bases align to TRBD1. The V gene's germline CDR1 is SGHDT and CDR2 YYEEEE. The V gene end was trimmed by 4 bases and the J gene end by 7 bases; junction bases not matched to a gene: 6. CDR3 length equals 14 residues. In DNA, the CDR3 is TGTGCCAGCAGCCTGGGACAGGGCGGACAGCCCCAGCATTTT. It translates to CASSLGQGGQPQHF.

This clonotype has ten or more counts. The chain carries TRBV20-1 and TRBJ2-7; a possible D gene is TRBD1 (6 bases). The CDR3 length is 13 residues. Germline V gene data show CDR1 as DFQATT and CDR2 as SNEGSKA (reference sequence). V dropped 6 bases and J dropped 3 bases, with 15 bases sitting between them. The CDR3 region is CSATPGQNYEQYF. CDR3 DNA: TGCAGTGCCACCCCTGGACAGAACTACGAGCAGTACTTC.

This clonotype was recorded at least ten times. The chain is built from TRBV10-3 and TRBJ2-5, with a weak D call TRBD1 (5 bases). V was shortened by 0 bases and J by 4 bases, with 12 bases between the two germline ends. CDR3 length: 15 amino acids. CDR1 is ENHRY, CDR2 SYGVKD, per germline. CDR3 DNA sequence: TGTGCCATCAGTGAGTCGGTAGGGGTTGGAGAGACCCAGTACTTC. As protein: CAISESVGVGETQYF.

This clonotype was detected many times. The chain links TRBV25-1 to TRBJ2-7, with TRBD1 as a possible D gene (6 bases). The CDR3 consists of 12 residues. The V end lost 4 bases, the J end lost 3 bases, and 7 bases lay between the germline ends. Germline CDR1 is MGHDK and CDR2 is SYGVNS. CDR3 in amino acids: CASSGTVYEQYF. In nucleotides, the CDR3 is TGTGCCAGCAGTGGGACAGTCTACGAGCAGTACTTC.

This clonotype has ten or more counts. This chain joins TRBV18 and TRBJ2-5; D is perhaps TRBD1 (6 bases). The CDR3 loop spans 13 amino acids. Trimming pared 3 bases from V and 5 bases from J, leaving 10 bases between. Germline V CDR1 and CDR2: KGHSH, LQKENI. The DNA for the CDR3 is TGTGCCAGCTCACCCCAGGGGATGGAGACCCAGTACTTC. This gives the protein CASSPQGMETQYF.

The table lists this clonotype with many counts. The rearrangement links TRBV14 to TRBJ2-7, with D uncertain. Germline V gene sequence: CDR1 SGHDN, CDR2 FVKESK. This CDR3 has 12 amino acids. Trimming removed 1 base from V and 4 bases from J, with 5 bases in between. The CDR3 DNA reads TGTGCCAGCAGCCAAGTTGGATACGAGCAGTACTTC. Its translation: CASSQVGYEQYF.

This clonotype has at least ten counts. J is TRBJ2-7 and V is TRBV20-1; 8 bases map to TRBD2. The V gene's germline CDR1 is DFQATT and CDR2 SNEGSKA (reference sequence). The CDR3 runs to 15 residues. Germline trimming cut 0 bases from V and 5 bases from J; bases unmatched to any gene: 9. Written as DNA, the CDR3 is TGCAGTGCTAGAGATTTGACTAGCGAGAACCACGAGCAGTACTTC. Translating gives CSARDLTSENHEQYF.

This clonotype has ten or more counts. This chain links TRBV4-3 with TRBJ2-7; perhaps TRBD2 as D (6 bases). V lost 0 bases and J lost 4, with 16 bases in between. The CDR3 runs 16 residues. Germline V lookup: CDR1 LGHNA, CDR2 YSLEER. The CDR3 DNA follows: TGCGCCAGCAGCCAAGATTGGGGGGACGGAGGATACGAGCAGTACTTC. Translated: CASSQDWGDGGYEQYF.

This clonotype is deemed large. V gene TRBV28 combines with J gene TRBJ1-1; D not certain. The germline CDR1 and CDR2 sequences are MDHEN and SYDVKM. This CDR3 is built from 13 residues. V gave up 3 bases and J gave up 5 bases, with 10 bases separating them. Here the CDR3 reads CASSFSFGTEAFF. The CDR3 region has the DNA TGTGCCAGCAGTTTCTCGTTTGGAACTGAAGCTTTCTTT. Drawing the rest from reference TRBV28 and TRBJ1-1, the complete variable domain is DVKVTQSSRYLVKRTGEKVFLECVQDMDHENMFWYRQDPGLGLRLIYFSYDVKMKEKGDIPEGYSVSREKKERFSLILESASTNQTSMYLCASSFSFGTEAFFGQGTRLTVV.

At least ten counts were recorded for this clonotype. V is TRBV11-2 and J is TRBJ2-7, with 10 bases fitting TRBD2. The CDR3 spans 18 residues. V shed 8 bases and J 2 bases; nucleotides not matched to a gene: 18. The germline V gene encodes CDR1 SGHAT and CDR2 FQNNGV. For the CDR3, the DNA is TGTGCCAGCGCCCTTCTTGGGACTACTAGCGGGATAACCTACGAGCAGTACTTC. This gives the protein CASALLGTTSGITYEQYF.

This clonotype was seen more than once but under ten times. The chain uses TRBV18 and TRBJ2-5, with 7 positions matching TRBD1. The ends lost 2 bases at V and 1 base at J; junction bases unmatched: 4. Germline-derived CDR1 and CDR2 are KGHSH and LQKENI. The CDR3 loop spans 15 amino acids. The CDR3, as DNA: TGTGCCAGCTCACCAGGGGACAGCCTCCAAGAGACCCAGTACTTC. Its translation: CASSPGDSLQETQYF.

This clonotype was recorded at least ten times. The V and J genes are TRBV11-2 and TRBJ1-2; possible D gene TRBD1, 5 bases. With 1 base removed from V and 8 bases from J, the gap between germline ends came to 11 bases. Germline V gene data show CDR1 as SGHAT and CDR2 as FQNNGV. This CDR3 has 13 amino acids. The chain's CDR3 is CASSLVVGEGYTF. In DNA form, the CDR3 reads TGTGCCAGCAGCTTAGTGGTAGGGGAAGGCTACACCTTC.

At least ten counts were recorded for this clonotype. The J gene is TRBJ2-2, the V gene TRBV6-5; no clear D gene. Between the trimmed V and J ends, which lost 8 bases and 5 bases, there was a span of 9 bases. The CDR3 is 12 amino acids. The V gene's germline CDR1 is MNHEY and CDR2 SVGAGI. The CDR3 here is CASGVETGELFF. Written as DNA, the CDR3 is TGTGCCAGCGGTGTTGAAACCGGGGAGCTGTTTTTT.

This clonotype was counted many times. The CDR3 DNA sequence: TGTGCCAGCAGCGCCACGGCGGGAAGACAAGAGACCCAGTACTTC. Protein product: CASSATAGRQETQYF. This rearrangement joins TRBV9 to TRBJ2-5, with TRBD2 as a possible D gene (6 bases). CDR3 length: 15 residues. V lost 3 bases, J lost 2 bases, and 14 bases lay in between. The germline gives CDR1 SGDLS, CDR2 YYNGEE.

This clonotype was recorded at least ten times. This sequence joins TRBV12-3 or TRBV12-4 and TRBJ2-7; no clear D gene. The ends were cut back, 1 base at V and 6 bases at J, with 7 bases in the middle. CDR3 length equals 12 residues. The CDR3 is CASSLVLGEQYF. Here the CDR3 DNA reads TGTGCCAGCAGTTTAGTTCTGGGCGAGCAGTACTTC.

This clonotype was observed many times. The gene calls are TRBV6-2 or TRBV6-3 and TRBJ2-5; 8 bases align to TRBD2. The CDR3 is made up of 13 amino acids. CDR1 is MNHEY, CDR2 SVGEGT, per germline. The J segment lost 1 base and the V segment lost 7 bases, leaving 2 bases of the junction unmatched. The CDR3 DNA is TGTGCCAGCACTACTAGCGGCCAAGAGACCCAGTACTTC. It is translated as CASTTSGQETQYF.

The table lists this clonotype with many counts. The rearrangement uses TRBV25-1 and TRBJ2-6, with 8 nucleotides matching TRBD1. J was trimmed by 0 bases and V by 5 bases; bases with no gene match: 9. The CDR3 totals 18 residues. Per the germline V gene, CDR1 is MGHDK and CDR2 is SYGVNS. The CDR3 protein is CASSHRDRIFSGANVLTF. The DNA for the CDR3 is TGTGCCAGCAGTCACCGGGACAGGATTTTCTCTGGGGCCAACGTCCTGACTTTC.

At least ten counts were recorded for this clonotype. The genes are TRBV7-9 and TRBJ1-1; D perhaps matches TRBD1 (6 bases). Looked up from germline, CDR1 is SEHNR and CDR2 is FQNEAQ (reference sequence). The CDR3 is 14 amino acids. Between the trimmed V and J ends, which lost 4 bases and 5 bases, there was a span of 14 bases. The CDR3 spells CASSWTDQGTEAFF. CDR3 coding DNA: TGTGCCAGCAGCTGGACAGACCAGGGTACTGAAGCTTTCTTT.

There are many counts of this clonotype. The gene calls are TRBV30 and TRBJ2-2; D is ambiguous. This CDR3 is built from 11 residues. Germline lookup yields CDR1 GTSNPN and CDR2 SVGIG (reference sequence). V lost 7 bases to trimming and J lost 4 bases, with 7 bases between them. As DNA, the CDR3 is TGTGCCTCCCAGGTCACCGGGGAGCTGTTTTTT. Encoded protein: CASQVTGELFF.

This clonotype was picked up many times. DNA for the CDR3: TGTGCCAGCAGCTTTAGAGGATCCTACAATGAGCAGTTCTTC. Translation gives CASSFRGSYNEQFF. The genes are TRBV5-6 and TRBJ2-1; D remains unclear. Trimming stripped 2 bases from V and 1 base from J, with 7 bases between. The CDR3 sequence is 14 residues long. Germline CDR1 is SGHDT and CDR2 is YYEEEE.